This T cell receptor beta chain comes out of a study of T cell repertoires in cytomegalovirus infection. About the study: The public TCR beta signatures pointed to both CMV infection and matching HLA type. Study-wide findings and caveats: Identification of carriers of CMV plus the relevant HLA was performed using cumulative public TCR beta family frequency. HLA-C-restricted CMV-specific TCR beta clonotypes were dominant in the ex vivo response.

TCRdb reanalysed the reads using MiXCR and keeps one entry per CDR3 protein. The repertoire holds 630,000 or so distinct CDR3 sequences, with roughly 26% as singletons. Comments on this clonotype: Its antigen is unknown.

V gave up 3 bases and J gave up 8 bases, with 14 bases separating them. The CDR3 totals 14 residues. This chain links TRBV12-3 or TRBV12-4 with TRBJ2-1; D is perhaps TRBD1 or TRBD2 (6 bases each). Sequencing was done on a sample of CD8+ T cells from PBMCs. This clonotype originated in a human donor in good health (CMV status not recorded). Some clones in this sample may be carry-over from other donors' samples. The CDR3 is CASSLWGAFDEQFF. In DNA form, the CDR3 reads TGTGCCAGCAGTTTGTGGGGGGCATTTGATGAGCAGTTCTTC.